Each of the 14 T cell receptor beta chains below was sequenced from the same sample in a study of blood T cell repertoires in COVID-19. Assay: immunoSEQ multiplex PCR; the TCRdb copy retains only in-frame clones and omits some. The sample lists hundreds of thousands of clones; roughly 88% were seen once. The sample comprised peripheral blood. All receptors derive from a woman between 25 and 40 years old with active or convalescent COVID-19.

A few counts support this clone. The V and J genes are TRBV6-1 and TRBJ1-5, with 10 bases fitting TRBD1. Germline-derived CDR1 and CDR2 are MNHNS and SASEGT. The CDR3 has 16 residues. V shed 4 bases and J 2 bases; nucleotides not matched to a gene: 5. The CDR3 region is CASSVGQGFGNQPQHF. The DNA for the CDR3 is TGTGCCAGCAGTGTGGGACAGGGGTTCGGCAATCAGCCCCAGCATTTT.

CDR3 protein: CASKGTGVTTEAFF. CDR3 DNA: TGTGCCAGCAAAGGGACAGGGGTGACCACTGAAGCTTTCTTT. This chain joins TRBV2 and TRBJ1-1, with TRBD1 matching 10 bases. CDR1 and CDR2 from the germline V gene are SNHLY and FYNNEI. This CDR3 is 14 amino acids long. The ends lost 7 bases at V and 4 bases at J; junction bases unmatched: 6.

The genes are TRBV15 and TRBJ2-3; D ambiguous. Trimming cost V 1 base and J 3 bases, with 23 bases left between them. The CDR3 has 19 amino acids. The germline V gene has CDR1 LNHNV and CDR2 YYDKDF (reference sequence). The CDR3 coding sequence is TGTGCCACCAGCAGAGCGCCGTCCTCGATGGCAGGTCCGACAGATACGCAGTATTTT. Its translation is CATSRAPSSMAGPTDTQYF.

The genes are TRBV4-1 and TRBJ2-1, with unresolved D. The CDR3 spans 13 residues. V was cut by 0 bases and J by 9 bases, with 9 bases left in between. Per the germline V gene, CDR1 is MGHRA and CDR2 is YSYEKL. The CDR3 is CASSQDLRFEQFF. As DNA, the CDR3 is TGCGCCAGCAGCCAAGATCTGAGGTTTGAGCAGTTCTTC.

The V gene is TRBV6-5, the J gene TRBJ1-4, with 7 bases lining up with TRBD1. There are 14 residues in the CDR3. Germline-derived CDR1 and CDR2 are MNHEY and SVGAGI. Trimming took 8 bases from V and 6 from J; bases not matched to a gene: 9. DNA of the CDR3: TGTGCCAGCGAAGACAGGGTAGTGCATGAAAAACTGTTTTTT. It specifies CASEDRVVHEKLFF.

This clone was seen repeatedly, ten times or more. The chain is built from TRBV27 and TRBJ2-3; TRBD1 matches 7 bases. Per germline, CDR1 MNHEY and CDR2 SMNVEV (reference sequence). V was pared by 2 bases and J by 5 bases, with 22 bases of the junction left unmatched. CDR3 size: 20 residues. The CDR3 nucleotides read TGTGCCAGCAGTTTAAGGCCCCCTCGCGACTCCAGGGGGTCGTTAGATACGCAGTATTTT. Translated, it gives CASSLRPPRDSRGSLDTQYF.

The CDR3 protein is CASSLGAAGELFF. For the CDR3, the DNA is TGTGCCAGCTCCTTAGGGGCGGCCGGGGAGCTGTTTTTT. The rearrangement joins TRBV18 to TRBJ2-2; TRBD1 might be the D (5 bases). V lost 6 bases to trimming and J lost 6 bases, with 11 bases between them. Germline V gives CDR1 KGHSH, CDR2 LQKENI. This CDR3 spans 13 amino acids. Using reference TRBV18 and TRBJ2-2 for the parts outside the CDR3, the full variable domain is NAGVMQNPRHLVRRRGQEARLRCSPMKGHSHVYWYRQLPEEGLKFMVYLQKENIIDESGMPKERFSAEFPKEGPSILRIQQVVRGDSAAYFCASSLGAAGELFFGEGSRLTVL.

J is TRBJ2-1 and V is TRBV2, with 9 bases identical to TRBD1. In germline, CDR1 is SNHLY, CDR2 FYNNEI. J lost 8 bases, V lost 11 bases, and 13 bases had no gene match. The CDR3 loop spans 14 amino acids. The CDR3 DNA sequence: TGTGCCGGAAAAACAGGGGGCGTTATAGATGAGCAGTTCTTC. Amino acids: CAGKTGGVIDEQFF.

This clone occurred many times. The rearrangement joins TRBV5-4 to TRBJ2-1; 8 bases match TRBD2. Germline V lookup: CDR1 SGHNT, CDR2 YYREEE (reference sequence). V shed 3 bases and J 6 bases; nucleotides not matched to a gene: 8. This CDR3 spans 15 amino acids. The DNA of the CDR3 is TGTGCCAGCAGCTCGCTAGCGGGCAATCTCAATGAGCAGTTCTTC. This sequence encodes CASSSLAGNLNEQFF.

V gene TRBV7-9 combines with J gene TRBJ2-7; no definite D call. Germline values: CDR1 SEHNR, CDR2 FQNEAQ (reference sequence). The germline V and J ends were trimmed by 8 bases and 3 bases, with 8 bases remaining between them. The length of the CDR3 is 11 residues. The CDR3 loop reads CASGTIYEQYF. CDR3 DNA sequence: TGTGCCAGCGGCACGATCTACGAGCAGTACTTC.

The sample holds many counts of this clone. V usage is TRBV6-5 and J usage is TRBJ1-2; 8 bases line up with TRBD1. The V and J ends lost 5 bases and 2 bases, in that order; junction bases with no gene match: 4. The CDR3 consists of 14 residues. CDR1 is MNHEY, CDR2 SVGAGI, per germline. The CDR3 region has the DNA TGTGCCAGCAGTACCCGGACAGGGAACTATGGCTACACCTTC. Translated, it gives CASSTRTGNYGYTF.

The chain carries TRBV10-3 and TRBJ2-1; D is perhaps TRBD2 (5 bases). The germline V gene encodes CDR1 ENHRY and CDR2 SYGVKD. The CDR3 has 13 residues. The V gene lost 4 bases and the J gene lost 8 bases, with 12 bases spanning the gap. This CDR3 reads CAISVAGLDEQFF. CDR3 sequence (DNA): TGTGCCATCAGTGTGGCAGGACTGGATGAGCAGTTCTTC.

V usage is TRBV19 and J usage is TRBJ1-1; TRBD1 aligns across 11 bases. J was trimmed by 6 bases and V by 2 bases; bases with no gene match: 5. The germline V gene encodes CDR1 LNHDA and CDR2 SQIVND (reference sequence). This CDR3 contains 15 residues. DNA of the CDR3: TGTGCCAGTAGTATACCCGGGACAGGGGGATCTGAAGCTTTCTTT. It is translated as CASSIPGTGGSEAFF.

This clone has a single count. The genes are TRBV6-5 and TRBJ1-4; 9 bases match TRBD1. V dropped 6 bases and J dropped 7; count of bases not matched to a gene: 9. The CDR3 has 15 residues. Germline loops: CDR1 MNHEY, CDR2 SVGAGI. The CDR3 region is CASRGAGTGPEKLFF. CDR3 nucleotide sequence: TGTGCCAGCAGGGGTGCCGGGACAGGGCCTGAAAAACTGTTTTTT.